This T cell receptor (beta chain) is from a study of early T cells in non-severe SARS-CoV-2 infection. Study overall: Chains were unpaired, as sequencing was done on bulk RNA from unsorted whole blood.

Many counts were recorded for this clonotype. The CDR3 is 15 amino acids. The trim removed 4 bases at V and 5 bases at J, leaving 7 bases unmatched. CDR1 is KGHDR, CDR2 SFDVKD, per germline. Unique molecular identifiers were added to individual cDNA molecules. One entry per CDR3 protein results from TCRdb running MiXCR on the 5' RACE reads. The table includes under 70,000 distinct CDR3 sequences, approximately 6.1% detected once. The chain uses TRBV24-1 and TRBJ2-1; TRBD2 agrees at 7 bases. This receptor was taken from an adult who was a healthcare worker with PCR-confirmed SARS-CoV-2 infection or an uninfected control (not recorded which). The sequenced sample was whole blood, obtained at baseline. CDR3 sequence (DNA): TGTGCCACCAGTGACCCGACTAGCCGCAACAATGAGCAGTTCTTC. This gives the protein CATSDPTSRNNEQFF.